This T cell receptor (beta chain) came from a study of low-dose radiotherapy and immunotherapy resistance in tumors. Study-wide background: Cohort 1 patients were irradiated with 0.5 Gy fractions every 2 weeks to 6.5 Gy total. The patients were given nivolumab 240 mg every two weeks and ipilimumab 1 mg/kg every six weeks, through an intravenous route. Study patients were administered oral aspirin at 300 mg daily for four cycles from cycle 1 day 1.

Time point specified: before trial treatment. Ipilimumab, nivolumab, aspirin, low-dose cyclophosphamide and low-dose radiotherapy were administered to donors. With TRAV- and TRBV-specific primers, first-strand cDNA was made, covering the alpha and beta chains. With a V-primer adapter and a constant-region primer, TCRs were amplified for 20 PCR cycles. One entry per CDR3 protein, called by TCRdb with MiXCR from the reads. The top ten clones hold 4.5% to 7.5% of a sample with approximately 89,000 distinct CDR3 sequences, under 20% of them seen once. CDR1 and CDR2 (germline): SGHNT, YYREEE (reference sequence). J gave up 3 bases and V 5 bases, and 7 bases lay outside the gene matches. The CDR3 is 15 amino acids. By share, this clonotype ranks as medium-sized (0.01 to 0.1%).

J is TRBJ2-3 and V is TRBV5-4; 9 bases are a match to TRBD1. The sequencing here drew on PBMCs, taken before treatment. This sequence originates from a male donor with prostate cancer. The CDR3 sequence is CASRLDRGLTDTQYF. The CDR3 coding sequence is TGTGCCAGCAGACTAGACAGGGGGTTGACAGATACGCAGTATTTT. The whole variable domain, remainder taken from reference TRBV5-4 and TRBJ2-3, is ETGVTQSPTHLIKTRGQQVTLRCSSQSGHNTVSWYQQALGQGPQFIFQYYREEENGRGNFPPRFSGLQFPNYSSELNVNALELDDSALYLCASRLDRGLTDTQYFGPGTRLTVL.